The present T cell receptor (beta chain) was sequenced within a study of beta chain features in type 1 diabetes. Study conclusions and caveats: Among type 1 diabetes patients, VDJ junctions had fewer insertions and more deletions. Shorter TCRB CDR3s, moderately but significantly so, marked every one of the four CD4+ subsets in Type 1 diabetes patients.

This clone has just a few counts. The antigen is undetermined. Investigators reverse transcribed all isolated RNA, so they sequenced expressed TCRB transcripts. Measured with immunoSEQ multiplex PCR; TCRdb has only the in-frame clones, and not every one. The sample contains 850,000 to 900,000 clones, 15% to 20% of which appear only once. V was clipped by 3 bases and J by 3 bases, with 18 bases between them. The CDR3 is made up of 16 amino acids. Germline CDR1 and CDR2: SGHDT and YYEEEE. The receptor was isolated from a woman between 18 and 30 years old in good health. This rearrangement joins TRBV5-6 to TRBJ2-5; maybe TRBD1 (6 bases). The sample comprised naive CD4+ T cells from blood. CDR3 sequence (DNA): TGTGCCAGCAGCTCCTCCCCTAGCAAGGGGGAAGAGACCCAGTACTTC. It is translated as CASSSSPSKGEETQYF.